Below, 13 T cell receptor beta chains from the same sample are listed, as sequenced in a study of T cell responses to AZD1222 COVID-19 vaccine. The table came from immunoSEQ multiplex PCR; TCRdb's copy has only in-frame clones and leaves some out. The sample holds around 97,000 clones; around 92% are singletons and the top ten take 45%. The sample in question was peripheral blood, obtained on day 0 of AZD1222 vaccination. The receptors come from an adult in good health.

The V and J genes are TRBV11-2 and TRBJ2-1; D not certain. The germline V gene encodes CDR1 SGHAT and CDR2 FQNNGV. The V end lost 0 bases, the J end lost 9 bases, and 15 bases lay between the germline ends. The CDR3 sequence is 15 residues long. The CDR3 DNA sequence: TGTGCCAGCAGCTTAGAAGGGCTTAGCTTTGCTGAGCAGTTCTTC. Encoded protein: CASSLEGLSFAEQFF.

This clone was found a few times. This chain connects TRBV28 to TRBJ1-1; D might be TRBD1 (6 bases). The V end lost 3 bases, the J end lost 0 bases, and 17 bases lay between the germline ends. CDR3 length: 17 amino acids. Germline V gives CDR1 MDHEN, CDR2 SYDVKM. The DNA for the CDR3 is TGTGCCAGCAGTTTCCCCTTCGGACAGACCATGAACACTGAAGCTTTCTTT. This gives the protein CASSFPFGQTMNTEAFF.

V and J are TRBV27 and TRBJ2-2; D may be TRBD2 (6 bases). This CDR3 has 19 amino acids. Trimming took 4 bases from V and 0 from J, leaving 21 bases between them. Germline V CDR1 and CDR2: MNHEY, SMNVEV (reference sequence). CDR3 coding DNA: TGTGCCAGCAGTTACCGTCGCTACGGGGGAGCGTCGAACACCGGGGAGCTGTTTTTT. It is translated as CASSYRRYGGASNTGELFF.

This clone was detected only a few times. The chain links TRBV5-4 to TRBJ1-2, with D perhaps matching TRBD1 (5 bases). The CDR3 totals 15 residues. Germline assignment: CDR1 SGHNT and CDR2 YYREEE (reference sequence). Trimming removed 7 bases from V and 10 bases from J, with 26 bases in between. The CDR3 sequence is CASEPGGGGLGAYTF. CDR3 in DNA: TGTGCCAGCGAGCCCGGGGGGGGAGGTTTAGGTGCCTACACCTTC. The full variable domain, completed using reference TRBV5-4 and TRBJ1-2, is ETGVTQSPTHLIKTRGQQVTLRCSSQSGHNTVSWYQQALGQGPQFIFQYYREEENGRGNFPPRFSGLQFPNYSSELNVNALELDDSALYLCASEPGGGGLGAYTFGSGTRLTVV.

V gene TRBV5-1 combines with J gene TRBJ2-7; 10 bases agree with TRBD1. V lost 3 bases and J lost 2; bases outside the gene matches: 2. The CDR3 runs 14 residues. Germline V gene sequence: CDR1 SGHRS, CDR2 YFSETQ. For the CDR3, the DNA is TGCGCCAGCAGCTCTGGACAGGGGGCCTACGAGCAGTACTTC. Translated, it gives CASSSGQGAYEQYF. Combining the CDR3 with reference TRBV5-1 and TRBJ2-7 gives the whole variable domain KAGVTQTPRYLIKTRGQQVTLSCSPISGHRSVSWYQQTPGQGLQFLFEYFSETQRNKGNFPGRFSGRQFSNSRSEMNVSTLELGDSALYLCASSSGQGAYEQYFGPGTRLTVT.

This rearrangement joins TRBV11-2 to TRBJ2-3, with 8 bases aligning to TRBD2. Germline V CDR1 and CDR2: SGHAT, FQNNGV. J gave up 2 bases and V 1 base, and 11 bases lay outside the gene matches. There are 18 residues in the CDR3. Here the CDR3 reads CASSLGTEAGAATDTQYF. The DNA for the CDR3 is TGTGCCAGCAGCTTAGGGACAGAAGCGGGGGCTGCCACAGATACGCAGTATTTT.

The table lists this clone with a count of one. This rearrangement joins TRBV28 to TRBJ1-3, with D maybe TRBD1 (5 bases). CDR3 length equals 15 residues. CDR1 is MDHEN and CDR2 is SYDVKM in the germline V gene. V lost 8 bases and J lost 0, with 14 bases in between. CDR3 region: CASFGGSFSGNTIYF. The CDR3, as DNA: TGTGCCAGCTTCGGGGGGTCCTTCTCTGGAAACACCATATATTTT.

CDR3 DNA: TGTGCCAGCAGCGTTACTAGCGCTAGCTCCTACGAGCAGTACTTC. Its translation: CASSVTSASSYEQYF. J is TRBJ2-7 and V is TRBV11-2, with 7 positions matching TRBD2. Germline V lookup: CDR1 SGHAT, CDR2 FQNNGV. The CDR3 consists of 15 residues. J lost 0 bases, V lost 5 bases, and 7 bases had no gene match.

This clone was seen just once. The chain is built from TRBV28 and TRBJ2-1, with D hard to call. Germline loops: CDR1 MDHEN, CDR2 SYDVKM. The CDR3 is 13 residues long. V shed 1 base and J shed 6 bases, with 7 bases lying between them. CDR3 DNA: TGTGCCAGCAGTTTATCGGGTGGCAATGAGCAGTTCTTC. This gives the protein CASSLSGGNEQFF.

This chain links TRBV7-2 with TRBJ2-7, with D maybe TRBD2 (5 bases). CDR3 length: 15 amino acids. V was shortened by 4 bases and J by 4 bases, with 17 bases between the two germline ends. From germline, CDR1 is SGHTA and CDR2 FQGNSA. In nucleotides, the CDR3 is TGTGCCAGCAGCTCGGGGATAGGTCTTGGGTACGAGCAGTACTTC. This gives the protein CASSSGIGLGYEQYF.

V usage is TRBV7-2 and J usage is TRBJ2-3, with 7 positions matching TRBD2. V was pared by 2 bases and J by 2 bases, with 1 base of the junction left unmatched. CDR3 size: 14 residues. Per the germline V gene, CDR1 is SGHTA and CDR2 is FQGNSA. CDR3 in amino acids: CASSLRGVTDTQYF. DNA for the CDR3: TGTGCCAGCAGCTTACGGGGGGTCACAGATACGCAGTATTTT.

The rearrangement joins TRBV3-1 (or the pseudogene TRBV3-2) to TRBJ2-2; a possible D gene is TRBD2 (6 bases). V lost 5 bases and J 6 bases, leaving 13 bases between the germline ends. Per germline, CDR1 LGHDT and CDR2 YNNKEL (reference sequence). The CDR3 sequence is 14 residues long. The CDR3: CASSSYSGAGELFF. The CDR3 region has the DNA TGTGCCAGCAGCTCCTACTCGGGAGCCGGGGAGCTGTTTTTT.

The chain joins TRBV6-1 to TRBJ2-3, with D possibly matching TRBD2 (5 bases). Between the trimmed V and J ends, which lost 3 bases and 3 bases, there was a span of 10 bases. This CDR3 is built from 14 residues. Germline V CDR1 and CDR2: MNHNS, SASEGT. Here the CDR3 DNA reads TGTGCCAGCAGTGAGCCCAGGAGGACAGATACGCAGTATTTT. It codes for CASSEPRRTDTQYF.